Following are 11 T cell receptor beta chains from one sample sequenced in a study of blood T cell repertoires in COVID-19. Sequencing used immunoSEQ multiplex PCR; TCRdb keeps in-frame clones, though not all of them. Among a few hundred thousand clones listed, around 90% were seen once. The specimen was peripheral blood. The receptors were sampled from a young woman with COVID-19, enrolled during active disease.

The chain couples TRBV10-1 to TRBJ2-1, with D unresolved. The CDR3 spans 12 residues. Per germline, CDR1 WNHNN and CDR2 SYGVQD (reference sequence). The V end was cut by 3 bases, the J end by 6 bases, with 6 bases between. CDR3 protein: CASSDPFNEQFF. CDR3 in DNA: TGCGCCAGCAGTGACCCATTCAATGAGCAGTTCTTC.

V is TRBV10-3 and J is TRBJ2-1, with TRBD1 matching over 7 bases. The CDR3 consists of 13 residues. In germline, CDR1 is ENHRY, CDR2 SYGVKD. J lost 5 bases, V lost 6 bases, and 4 bases had no gene match. Here the CDR3 reads CAIRVGTDNEQFF. The CDR3 DNA reads as TGTGCCATCAGGGTCGGGACAGACAATGAGCAGTTCTTC.

The chain joins TRBV19 to TRBJ1-2, with 9 bases lining up with TRBD1. The V segment lost 3 bases and the J segment 8 bases; nucleotides outside the gene matches: 13. This CDR3 has 16 amino acids. The germline gives CDR1 LNHDA, CDR2 SQIVND (reference sequence). DNA for the CDR3: TGTGCCAGTAGTATCGAACTCAACAGGGGGCGCACAGGCTACACCTTC. This translates into CASSIELNRGRTGYTF.

The sample holds one count of this clone. This sequence joins TRBV13 and TRBJ1-1; TRBD1 is a possible D gene (6 bases). In germline, CDR1 is PRHDT, CDR2 FYEKMQ (reference sequence). V shed 4 bases and J shed 3 bases, with 12 bases lying between them. The CDR3 loop spans 14 amino acids. The CDR3 coding sequence is TGTGCCAGCAGCTCGCCAAGGGGGTACACTGAAGCTTTCTTT. It encodes CASSSPRGYTEAFF.

In the case of this clone: At one end, the junction sequence differs from germline, possibly due to a read error. The chain joins TRBV9 to TRBJ1-2; D gene unclear. The CDR3 spans 12 residues. The germline V gene encodes CDR1 SGDLS and CDR2 YYNGEE. The CDR3 loop is CASSVSSTPSAF. DNA for the CDR3: TGTGCCAGCAGCGTTAGCTCGACCCCTAGCGCCTTC.

This chain joins TRBV6-5 and TRBJ2-7, with TRBD2 identical over 12 bases. The CDR3 loop spans 14 amino acids. The germline CDR1 and CDR2 sequences are MNHEY and SVGAGI. Trimming at V came to 6 bases and at J to 11 bases, leaving 11 bases not matched to a gene. The CDR3 is CASSGLAGLFVEYF. CDR3 DNA: TGTGCCAGCAGCGGACTAGCGGGGTTGTTCGTGGAGTACTTC.

V usage is TRBV28 and J usage is TRBJ2-1; 8 bases align to TRBD2. J was trimmed by 0 bases and V by 5 bases; bases with no gene match: 3. CDR3 length equals 15 residues. Germline-derived CDR1 and CDR2 are MDHEN and SYDVKM. CDR3: CASSESGSSYNEQFF. The CDR3 nucleotides are TGTGCCAGCAGTGAGAGCGGGAGCTCCTACAATGAGCAGTTCTTC.

The chain joins TRBV7-9 to TRBJ2-1, with a possible D match to TRBD2 (5 bases). Germline V CDR1 and CDR2: SEHNR, FQNEAQ (reference sequence). V was shortened by 5 bases and J by 0 bases, with 14 bases between the two germline ends. The CDR3 extends over 16 amino acids. The CDR3 bases are TGTGCCAGCAGCCCACGGAGGCCGAGCTCCTACAATGAGCAGTTCTTC. Amino acid sequence: CASSPRRPSSYNEQFF.

Remarks on this clone: The junction departs from germline at one end; a sequencing error may be responsible. J is TRBJ1-4 and V is TRBV27, with a possible D match to TRBD1 (6 bases). The CDR3 is 15 amino acids. Germline CDR1 is MNHEY and CDR2 is SMNVEV (reference sequence). In nucleotides, the CDR3 is TGTGCCAGCAGTGTATCTAGGGGGTTTAATGAAAAACTGTTTTTT. This gives the protein CASSVSRGFNEKLFF. Full variable domain (rest looked up from reference TRBV27 and TRBJ1-4): EAQVTQNPRYLITVTGKKLTVTCSQNMNHEYMSWYRQDPGLGLRQIYYSMNVEVTDKGDVPEGYKVSRKEKRNFPLILESPSPNQTSLYFCASSVSRGFNEKLFFGSGTQLSVL.

This chain links TRBV4-3 with TRBJ2-5, with 9 bases fitting TRBD1. J was trimmed by 4 bases and V by 4 bases; bases with no gene match: 10. There are 16 residues in the CDR3. The V gene's germline CDR1 is LGHNA and CDR2 YSLEER. CDR3 bases: TGCGCCAGCAGCCCGGGTCTACAGGGGGCCGGAGAGACCCAGTACTTC. It translates to CASSPGLQGAGETQYF.

The chain joins TRBV15 to TRBJ2-2, with a tentative D call TRBD1 (7 bases). The V gene lost 0 bases and the J gene lost 5 bases, with 16 bases spanning the gap. The CDR3 is 17 residues long. In germline, CDR1 is LNHNV, CDR2 YYDKDF (reference sequence). CDR3 sequence reads: CATSRDLGGGETGELFF. The CDR3 DNA follows: TGTGCCACCAGCAGAGATCTAGGAGGGGGCGAAACCGGGGAGCTGTTTTTT.